Below, one TCR beta chain is given with its context. The data derive from a study of T cells expressing NK-cell markers. About the research overall: Sorted T-cell subsets CD3+CD56+NKG2C+, CD3+CD56+NKG2C- and CD3+CD56-NKG2C+ were TCR beta-sequenced.

The germline V gene has CDR1 ENHRY and CDR2 SYGVKD. The CDR3 covers 12 residues. TCRdb reanalyzed the 5' RACE reads, giving one entry per CDR3 protein sequence and no DNA. This sample's table has more than 250,000 distinct CDR3 sequences. The material sequenced was blood T cells: a sorted CD56 or NKG2C T cell subset, CD4+ or CD8+ T cells, or bulk PBMC T cells (not recorded which). The chain joins TRBV10-3 to TRBJ1-2; the D gene TCRdb calls, TRBD1, cannot be checked with no DNA. The sequence came from a man aged 18 to 35 in good health. The CDR3 sequence: CAITTGGYGYTF.